Detailed here is one T cell receptor beta chain. Its antigen remains unknown. The data are from a study of CD8 T cells in acute hepatitis C reinfection. Whole-study context: TCRbeta of HCV NS3-1073-specific CD8+ T cells was profiled. Study-level results: TRBV04 and TRBV06 were preferentially used in all groups, not explained by naive pool overrepresentation. Some 12 public clonotypes were found regardless of outcome. NS3-1073 specific repertoires were highly diverse across all groups.

The time point denotes: naive CD8 control sorted from an acute-time-point sample. Repertoires were generated with immunoSEQ multiplex PCR, while TCRdb's copy carries only in-frame clones and drops some. The sample yields approximately 39,000 clones, 85% to 90% seen once. Trimming took 2 bases from V and 5 from J, leaving 10 bases between them. Germline V gene data show CDR1 as LNHDA and CDR2 as SQIVND (reference sequence). The CDR3 extends over 13 amino acids. This TCR was recovered from a man younger than 40 with chronic hepatitis C. The sequenced sample was naive CD8+ T cells from PBMCs. This chain joins TRBV19 and TRBJ2-7, with unresolved D. CDR3 in DNA: TGTGCCAGTAGTATAAGGGCTTCTAACGAGCAGTACTTC. This translates into CASSIRASNEQYF.